This passage covers 9 T cell receptor beta chains from one sample sequenced in a study of blood T cell repertoires in COVID-19. The repertoire was sequenced with immunoSEQ multiplex PCR; TCRdb's copy has only in-frame clones and lacks some. The sample has 150,000 or so clones, about four fifths seen once. Sequenced material: peripheral blood. The source of these receptors is a woman aged 70-85 years with COVID-19, enrolled during active disease.

V usage is TRBV5-1 and J usage is TRBJ2-1, with D tentatively TRBD2 (5 bases). The CDR3 covers 15 residues. CDR1 is SGHRS and CDR2 is YFSETQ in the germline V gene. The germline V and J ends were trimmed by 4 bases and 3 bases, with 14 bases remaining between them. The CDR3 bases are TGCGCCAGCAGCCGGGGTGACTCCGTCTACAATGAGCAGTTCTTC. It codes for CASSRGDSVYNEQFF.

In its sample, this clone was seen many times. The gene calls are TRBV4-1 and TRBJ2-3, with TRBD2 matching over 8 bases. Looked up from germline, CDR1 is MGHRA and CDR2 is YSYEKL. V gave up 3 bases and J gave up 5 bases; unmatched junction bases: 4. The CDR3 consists of 14 residues. This CDR3 reads CASSHGGARDTQYF. The CDR3 bases are TGCGCCAGCAGCCACGGGGGGGCCAGAGATACGCAGTATTTT.

V usage is TRBV29-1 and J usage is TRBJ1-2; TRBD1 matches at 7 bases. CDR3 length equals 11 residues. Germline loops: CDR1 SQVTM, CDR2 ANQGSEA. J lost 6 bases, V lost 6 bases, and 4 bases had no gene match. Here the CDR3 reads CSVGTGDGYTF. The CDR3 nucleotides are TGCAGCGTGGGAACAGGGGATGGCTACACCTTC.

The chain is built from TRBV5-6 and TRBJ1-1, with a weak D call TRBD1 (5 bases). From germline, CDR1 is SGHDT and CDR2 YYEEEE. V was clipped by 4 bases and J by 7 bases, with 14 bases between them. The CDR3 has 13 amino acids. Here the CDR3 reads CASSPDRKGEAFF. In DNA form, the CDR3 reads TGTGCCAGCAGCCCCGACAGAAAGGGTGAAGCTTTCTTT.

The rearrangement uses TRBV5-1 and TRBJ2-3; 8 positions match TRBD1. V was clipped by 0 bases and J by 2 bases; unmatched bases: 8. CDR1 SGHRS and CDR2 YFSETQ come from the germline V gene. This CDR3 spans 17 amino acids. For the CDR3, the DNA is TGCGCCAGCAGCTTGGCTCGGGACAGGCCCTCCACAGATACGCAGTATTTT. It specifies CASSLARDRPSTDTQYF.

CDR3 protein: CASSRLGQASTDTQYF. As DNA, the CDR3 is TGTGCCAGCAGCCGGCTGGGACAGGCTAGCACAGATACGCAGTATTTT. V usage is TRBV5-6 and J usage is TRBJ2-3, with TRBD1 matching 8 bases. This CDR3 is 16 amino acids long. The germline gives CDR1 SGHDT, CDR2 YYEEEE. The V segment lost 4 bases and the J segment 0 bases; nucleotides outside the gene matches: 7. Based on the CDR3 plus reference TRBV5-6 and TRBJ2-3, the full variable domain is DAGVTQSPTHLIKTRGQQVTLRCSPKSGHDTVSWYQQALGQGPQFIFQYYEEEERQRGNFPDRFSGHQFPNYSSELNVNALLLGDSALYLCASSRLGQASTDTQYFGPGTRLTVL.

The rearrangement joins TRBV2 to TRBJ1-5; D not certain. CDR1 is SNHLY, CDR2 FYNNEI, per germline. The CDR3 contains 17 residues. Trimming pared 7 bases from V and 0 bases from J, leaving 19 bases between. Here the CDR3 reads CASTRFEASHSNQPQHF. The CDR3 DNA sequence: TGTGCCAGCACTAGATTTGAGGCCAGTCATAGCAATCAGCCCCAGCATTTT.

CDR3 sequence: CASSKVGAGGPHEQYF. The CDR3 DNA reads as TGTGCCAGCAGCAAAGTCGGAGCGGGGGGGCCCCACGAGCAGTACTTC. The rearrangement joins TRBV21-1 to TRBJ2-7; TRBD2 is the table's D call, not checked against the DNA. TRBV21-1 is a pseudogene segment. There are 16 residues in the CDR3.

This clone has a single count. The rearrangement links TRBV28 to TRBJ1-4, with TRBD1 matching 7 bases. CDR1 and CDR2 (germline): MDHEN, SYDVKM. This CDR3 comprises 12 residues. Trimming at V came to 10 bases and at J to 5 bases, leaving 4 bases not matched to a gene. The CDR3: CATETGNEKLFF. In nucleotides, the CDR3 is TGTGCCACCGAGACAGGGAATGAAAAACTGTTTTTT.